The clone carrying this TCR beta chain was seen only a few times. The CDR3 is 15 amino acids. Between the trimmed V and J ends, which lost 6 bases and 2 bases, there was a span of 14 bases. From germline, CDR1 is MNHEY and CDR2 SMNVEV (reference sequence). The record originates from a study of T cell repertoires in cytomegalovirus infection. TCRdb reanalysed the reads using MiXCR and keeps one entry per CDR3 protein. The sample has fewer than 700,000 distinct CDR3 sequences, 20% to 30% seen once; the top ten hold less than 10%. The receptor was derived from a human donor in good health (CMV status not recorded). Some clones in this sample may be carry-over from other donors' samples. The V call is TRBV27, the J call TRBJ2-1; tentative D call: TRBD2 (5 bases). Sequencing input: CD8+ T cells from PBMCs. CDR3 residues: CASSLLRDTYNEQFF. CDR3 nucleotide sequence: TGTGCCAGCAGCCTCCTACGGGATACCTACAATGAGCAGTTCTTC.